In its sample, the clone carrying this T cell receptor beta chain was seen many times. Its target is not known. TCR beta VDJ combinations and CDR3 sequences were profiled from genomic DNA. TCRdb reprocessed the reads with MiXCR, giving one entry per CDR3 protein. This table holds about 160,000 distinct CDR3 sequences, approximately 40% found once. The V gene end was trimmed by 5 bases and the J gene end by 4 bases; junction bases not matched to a gene: 1. CDR3 length equals 14 residues. The record originates from a study of CD8+CD57+ T cells in acquired aplastic anemia. General study results and limits: The study found no significant CD8+ Simpson's diversity difference between patients and controls. Patients shared about 30 CD8+ CDR3 sequences with controls.

The rearrangement joins TRBV12-3 or TRBV12-4 to TRBJ2-5; TRBD2 matches at 13 bases. The sequencing input was sorted CD4+, CD8+, or CD8+CD57+ T cells (not recorded which) from PBMCs. The receptor's source is a human donor in good health. CDR3 sequence: CASSRTSGGETQYF. In DNA, the CDR3 is TGTGCCAGCAGTCGGACTAGCGGGGGAGAGACCCAGTACTTC.